The rows below give T cell receptor beta chains drawn from one sample of a study of blood T cell repertoires in COVID-19. Sequenced by immunoSEQ multiplex PCR; TCRdb stores in-frame clones only, minus some. The data contain roughly 500,000 clones, more than 75% of them seen just once; the ten biggest clones take up 1.8%. The material sequenced was PBMCs or T cells enriched from blood (not recorded which). The receptors were sampled from a woman aged 40 to 55 who had recovered from COVID-19. Each CDR3 is given with its conserved first and last residue. The D gene is left open where the match is weak. Part of the rows lack a size; the others show once, few, many or a class for expanded clones.

j_call: TRBJ1-2; d_call: TRBD1; v_call: TRBV16; clone_size: NA; cdr3_nt: TGTGCCAGCAGCCCAGTCGACAGGGGGGCCAACTATGGCTACACCTTC; cdr3_aa: CASSPVDRGANYGYTF
j_call: TRBJ2-7; d_call: TRBD2; v_call: TRBV11-3; clone_size: NA; cdr3_nt: TGTGCCAGCAGCTTACTAGCGGCTTCCTACGAGCAGTACTTC; cdr3_aa: CASSLLAASYEQYF
j_call: TRBJ1-1; d_call: NA; v_call: TRBV3-1/TRBV3-2; clone_size: few; cdr3_nt: TGTGCCAGCAGCCAAGGGGCGCACACTGAAGCTTTCTTT; cdr3_aa: CASSQGAHTEAFF
j_call: TRBJ1-5; d_call: TRBD1; v_call: TRBV30; clone_size: few; cdr3_nt: TGTGCCTGGGGGACAGGGGGCAATCAGCCCCAGCATTTT; cdr3_aa: CAWGTGGNQPQHF
j_call: TRBJ1-1; d_call: NA; v_call: TRBV6-5; clone_size: NA; cdr3_nt: TGTGCCAGCAGTTTTAGAGACAGTCGAGAAGCTTTCTTT; cdr3_aa: CASSFRDSREAFF
j_call: TRBJ2-3; d_call: TRBD1; v_call: TRBV18; clone_size: once; cdr3_nt: TGTGCCAGCTCACCGACAGGGGGGCGTCTGGATACGCAGTATTTT; cdr3_aa: CASSPTGGRLDTQYF
j_call: TRBJ2-7; d_call: TRBD2; v_call: TRBV27; clone_size: NA; cdr3_nt: TGTGCCAGCAGTAAAGGGCTAGCGGGAGTCCTCACCTACGAGCAGTACTTC; cdr3_aa: CASSKGLAGVLTYEQYF
j_call: TRBJ1-1; d_call: NA; v_call: TRBV11-2; clone_size: NA; cdr3_nt: TGTGCCAGCAGCTTATCCCCCATGAACACTGAAGCTTTCTTT; cdr3_aa: CASSLSPMNTEAFF
j_call: TRBJ1-2; d_call: NA; v_call: TRBV4-1; clone_size: NA; cdr3_nt: TGCGCCAGCAGCCCCCCCTTTGAGGGCTCTGGCTACACCTTC; cdr3_aa: CASSPPFEGSGYTF
j_call: TRBJ2-2; d_call: TRBD2; v_call: TRBV6-4; clone_size: NA; cdr3_nt: TGTGCCAGCAGTGAGCGGGAGACCGGGGAGCTGTTTTTT; cdr3_aa: CASSERETGELFF
j_call: TRBJ2-1; d_call: NA; v_call: TRBV12-2; clone_size: NA; cdr3_nt: TGTGCAAGTCGCTTAGCCCTCTCCCCAACGGGACTAGGAACGGGGCAGTTCTTC; cdr3_aa: CASRLALSPTGLGTGQFF
j_call: TRBJ2-1; d_call: NA; v_call: TRBV6-5; clone_size: NA; cdr3_nt: TGTGCCAGCAGCCGCGCCGGGTCCAAGCAGTTCTTC; cdr3_aa: CASSRAGSKQFF
j_call: TRBJ2-5; d_call: NA; v_call: TRBV11-2; clone_size: NA; cdr3_nt: TGTGCCAGCAGGTTGAACAGGGCCTTAGTGGAGGCCCAGTACTTC; cdr3_aa: CASRLNRALVEAQYF
j_call: TRBJ1-2; d_call: NA; v_call: TRBV30; clone_size: once; cdr3_nt: TGTGCCTGGAGTGCGGACATTCTTGGCTACACCTTC; cdr3_aa: CAWSADILGYTF
j_call: TRBJ1-1; d_call: TRBD1; v_call: TRBV18; clone_size: few; cdr3_nt: TGTGCCAGCTCACGGATGACAGGGGTTGAAACTGAAGCTTTCTTT; cdr3_aa: CASSRMTGVETEAFF
j_call: TRBJ1-1; d_call: NA; v_call: TRBV20-1; clone_size: NA; cdr3_nt: TGCAGTGCTAGAAGGGGTCCGGAAGCTTTCTTT; cdr3_aa: CSARRGPEAFF
j_call: TRBJ2-7; d_call: TRBD1; v_call: TRBV5-1; clone_size: NA; cdr3_nt: TGCGCCAGCAGCTTGGAAACAGGGGCCCGCTACGAGCAGTACTTC; cdr3_aa: CASSLETGARYEQYF
j_call: TRBJ2-5; d_call: TRBD2; v_call: TRBV5-5; clone_size: NA; cdr3_nt: TGTGCCAGCAGCTTGGTTTGGACTAGCGGGATGGGGGGTTTCCAAGAGACCCAGTACTTC; cdr3_aa: CASSLVWTSGMGGFQETQYF
j_call: TRBJ2-1; d_call: NA; v_call: TRBV19; clone_size: NA; cdr3_nt: TGTGCCAGTAGTATAGGGGAGAGGTATGAGCAGTTCTTC; cdr3_aa: CASSIGERYEQFF
j_call: TRBJ2-7; d_call: TRBD2; v_call: TRBV5-4; clone_size: NA; cdr3_nt: TGTGCCAGCAGCCTTAGCGGGGGTTCCTACGAGCAGTACTTC; cdr3_aa: CASSLSGGSYEQYF
j_call: TRBJ1-1; d_call: TRBD1; v_call: TRBV15; clone_size: few; cdr3_nt: TGTGCCACCAGCAGCATACCGGGACAGGGGAGTGAAGCTTTCTTT; cdr3_aa: CATSSIPGQGSEAFF
j_call: TRBJ2-1; d_call: TRBD2; v_call: TRBV9; clone_size: NA; cdr3_nt: TGTGCCAGCAGCGTAGAGGATTGGACTAGCGCGAACAATGAGCAGTTCTTC; cdr3_aa: CASSVEDWTSANNEQFF